This is a list of T cell receptor beta chains from one sample in a study of PD-1 blockade in mismatch repair-deficient tumors. The protocol was immunoSEQ multiplex PCR, while the TCRdb copy is restricted to in-frame clones and leaves out a portion. The sample carries about 16,000 clones, approximately 83% recorded once. This sample comprised PBMCs, obtained 4 weeks after starting pembrolizumab. The receptors here all came from an adult with mismatch repair-deficient cancer. CDR3s include the opening cysteine and the closing phenylalanine or tryptophan. The order of the fields is D gene, clone size, J gene, V gene, CDR3 DNA, CDR3 protein. D genes are given only for firm matches. Some rows mark clone size as missing; the rest say once, few, many or name a class of expanded clone.

>.|.|TRBJ2-4|TRBV6-6
TGTGCCAGCAGCCCCCTTAGTGAGCGATGGAACATTCAGTACTTC
CASSPLSERWNIQYF
>.|.|TRBJ2-3|TRBV6-1
TGTGCCAGCAGTGGTCGACAGGGCACAGATACGCAGTATTTT
CASSGRQGTDTQYF
>TRBD2|.|TRBJ2-4|TRBV2
TGTGCCAGCAGGCGCGGGACTAGTCGCGCCAAAAACATTCAGTACTTC
CASRRGTSRAKNIQYF
>TRBD2|.|TRBJ2-5|TRBV9
TGTGCCAGCAGCGGCCGGGGGGTTGGAGAGACCCAGTACTTC
CASSGRGVGETQYF
>.|.|TRBJ2-1|TRBV19
TGTGCCAGTAGTATAAAGGGAGATGAGCAGTTCTTC
CASSIKGDEQFF
>TRBD1|few|TRBJ2-7|TRBV5-1
TGCGCCAGCAGCGTGGGACAGAGCTCCTACGAGCAGTACTTC
CASSVGQSSYEQYF
>TRBD1|.|TRBJ1-1|TRBV30
TGTGCCTGGAGCCGATCAGGGGGGAACACTGAAGCTTTCTTT
CAWSRSGGNTEAFF
>TRBD2|few|TRBJ2-7|TRBV7-8
TGTGCCAGCAGCTTGCAGGGACTAGCTACCTACGAGCAGTACTTC
CASSLQGLATYEQYF
>TRBD2|.|TRBJ2-1|TRBV11-2
TGTGCCAGCAGCGTATCTAGCGGGAGTTACAATGAGCAGTTCTTC
CASSVSSGSYNEQFF
>.|few|TRBJ2-5|TRBV4-1
TGCGCCAGCAGCTCCCTAGGAAGAGAAGAGACCCAGTACTTC
CASSSLGREETQYF
>.|.|TRBJ2-1|TRBV28
TGTGCCAGCAGTTCCCCTAATGAGCAGTTCTTC
CASSSPNEQFF
>.|.|TRBJ2-6|TRBV5-1
TGCGCCAGCAACCCAGGGCAGGCCAACGTCCTGACTTTC
CASNPGQANVLTF
>TRBD1|.|TRBJ1-5|TRBV19
TGTGCCAGTAGTATTTGGGAGGGCAGGGGGCACGGTGATCAGCCCCAGCATTTT
CASSIWEGRGHGDQPQHF
>TRBD1|once|TRBJ2-1|TRBV7-8
TGTGCCAGCAGCAAAACCGGGACAGGGTCCGGGGGGCAGTTCTTC
CASSKTGTGSGGQFF
>TRBD1|.|TRBJ2-5|TRBV2
TGTGCCAGCAGTGGAAACAGGGGGCAAGAGACCCAGTACTTC
CASSGNRGQETQYF
>TRBD2|.|TRBJ2-1|TRBV28
TGTGCCAGCAGTTTCGAGTTCCAGCGGGAGGGCCTAGAGGTGTCTCGTGAGCAGTTCTTC
CASSFEFQREGLEVSREQFF
>TRBD1|few|TRBJ2-2|TRBV5-4
TGTGCCAGCAGCTCGGGACAGGGGGTCGCCGGGGAGCTGTTTTTT
CASSSGQGVAGELFF
>.|.|TRBJ2-3|TRBV7-2
TGTGCCAGCAGCCGAGGGGGAAACACAGATACGCAGTATTTT
CASSRGGNTDTQYF
>.|.|TRBJ2-3|TRBV5-8
TGTGCCAGCAGCTTGGATGCAGGGGCGACAGATACGCAGTATTTT
CASSLDAGATDTQYF
>TRBD2|.|TRBJ2-7|TRBV7-2
TGTGCCAGCAGCTTAGCTGGGACTAGCAACTACGAGCAGTACTTC
CASSLAGTSNYEQYF
>.|.|TRBJ2-7|TRBV28
TGTGCCAGCAGTGTGCCCCCGGGCGAGCAGTACTTC
CASSVPPGEQYF
>TRBD2|.|TRBJ2-5|TRBV9
TGTGCCAGCAGCGTAGTAAGCGGGAGGGGAGGGGAGACCCAGTACTTC
CASSVVSGRGGETQYF
>.|.|TRBJ1-2|TRBV2
TGTGCCAGCAGTGAAGACAGGACCTATGGCTACACCTTC
CASSEDRTYGYTF
>.|.|TRBJ1-5|TRBV5-1
TGCGCCAGCAGCTTGGGACGGGAGAATCAGCCCCAGCATTTT
CASSLGRENQPQHF
>TRBD1|few|TRBJ2-7|TRBV29-1
TGCAGCGTTGAAGTAGGACAGGACGGCGCCTACGAGCAGTACTTC
CSVEVGQDGAYEQYF
>.|.|TRBJ1-1|TRBV12-5
TGTGCTAGTGTGGCCTTCTGGGGACATCCGAACACTGAAGCTTTCTTT
CASVAFWGHPNTEAFF
>TRBD2|.|TRBJ2-2|TRBV29-1
TGCAGCGCCGGCCTACGGCGGGAGGCCGGGGAGCTGTTTTTT
CSAGLRREAGELFF
>TRBD1|.|TRBJ1-4|TRBV5-1
TGCGCCAGCAGCTCTACAGGGGGCGCAACTAATGAAAAACTGTTTTTT
CASSSTGGATNEKLFF
>TRBD2|.|TRBJ2-1|TRBV19
TGTGCCAGCACTATAGGGACTAGCGATTACAATGAGCAGTTCTTC
CASTIGTSDYNEQFF
>.|.|TRBJ1-2|TRBV29-1
TGCAGCGTTGTTTGGGGAGAAGGGAAGTATGGCTACACCTTC
CSVVWGEGKYGYTF
>.|once|TRBJ1-1|TRBV7-2
TGTGCCAGCAGCTTAGCAGGGGTGAACACTGAAGCTTTCTTT
CASSLAGVNTEAFF
>.|.|TRBJ1-3|TRBV6-5
TGTGCCAGCAGTTGGGGCCATTATGGAAACACCATATATTTT
CASSWGHYGNTIYF
>.|.|TRBJ1-2|TRBV11-3
TGTGCCAGCAGCTTAGATCGACAGGACGATGGCTACACCTTC
CASSLDRQDDGYTF
>.|.|TRBJ1-1|TRBV7-6
TGTGCCAGCAGTCCCCTCGCCGGGGACACTGAAGCTTTCTTT
CASSPLAGDTEAFF
>TRBD2|.|TRBJ2-3|TRBV5-1
TGCGCCAGCAGCACTGGACTAGCGGAGATGACAGATACGCAGTATTTT
CASSTGLAEMTDTQYF
>TRBD1|.|TRBJ1-2|TRBV6-5
TGTGCCAGCAGCCAACAGGGGGTGAGAGGCTACACCTTC
CASSQQGVRGYTF
>TRBD1|.|TRBJ2-3|TRBV2
TGTGCCAGCAGTGGACAGGGGCCAGATACGCAGTATTTT
CASSGQGPDTQYF
>.|once|TRBJ2-3|TRBV14
TGTGCCAGCAGCCAAGATCGAGTGGCAGATACGCAGTATTTT
CASSQDRVADTQYF
>TRBD2|.|TRBJ2-5|TRBV5-6
TGTGCCAGCAGCTTGATCGGGGGGGGCTCGGAGACCCAGTACTTC
CASSLIGGGSETQYF
>.|.|TRBJ2-7|TRBV5-1
TGCGCCAGCAGCTTGGTCGTTTCCCCCTACGAGCAGTACTTC
CASSLVVSPYEQYF
>.|.|TRBJ2-1|TRBV18
TGTGCCAGCCGGGACTTAAACGGGCACAATAGTGAGCAGTTCTTC
CASRDLNGHNSEQFF
>TRBD1|.|TRBJ1-1|TRBV27
TGTGCCAGCAGATTCGACAGGGGTAACACTGAAGCTTTCTTT
CASRFDRGNTEAFF
>TRBD1|.|TRBJ2-1|TRBV6-5
TGTGCCAGCGCACAGGGGATCGGAGATGAGCAGTTCTTC
CASAQGIGDEQFF
>.|.|TRBJ1-4|TRBV11-2
TGTGCCAGCAGCTTAGTGAGGGGGTCCGGAGCTAATGAAAAACTGTTTTTT
CASSLVRGSGANEKLFF
>.|.|TRBJ2-1|TRBV5-1
TGCGCCAGCAGCTTGGGACGGAGTGACAATGAGCAGTTCTTC
CASSLGRSDNEQFF
>.|once|TRBJ2-7|TRBV9
TGTGCCAGCAGTGAAGGGGGGGAGTACACCCACGAGCAGTACTTC
CASSEGGEYTHEQYF
>.|.|TRBJ2-7|TRBV18
TGTGCCAGCTCACCCCCTACCCGGGACGAGCAGTACTTC
CASSPPTRDEQYF
>TRBD2|few|TRBJ2-5|TRBV5-1
TGCGCCAGCAGCTTCCCGGGACTAGCGGGCCAAGAGACCCAGTACTTC
CASSFPGLAGQETQYF
>.|.|TRBJ2-1|TRBV19
TGTGCCAGTAGTATCGGACTGTTCCGGGCATACAATGAGCAGTTCTTC
CASSIGLFRAYNEQFF
>.|.|TRBJ2-1|TRBV10-3
TGTGCCATCAGTGAGGGGGCCGGGGGATTTTCCTACAATGAGCAGTTCTTC
CAISEGAGGFSYNEQFF
>TRBD2|.|TRBJ2-1|TRBV7-9
TGTGCCAGCAGCTTTACTAGCGGTTTACCCAATGAGCAGTTCTTC
CASSFTSGLPNEQFF
>TRBD1|.|TRBJ2-3|TRBV5-1
TGCGCCAGCAATAATCCGGGACAGGGGACAGATACGCAGTATTTT
CASNNPGQGTDTQYF
>TRBD1|.|TRBJ1-6|TRBV28
TGTGCCAGCAGTTCATCCCGGACAGGGAAATCACCCCTCCACTTT
CASSSSRTGKSPLHF
>.|.|TRBJ2-6|TRBV30
TGTGCCTGGGCTGCGTCCCTCCAGGGGAAGTACCACTCTGGGGCCAACGTCCTGACTTTC
CAWAASLQGKYHSGANVLTF
>TRBD1|.|TRBJ1-1|TRBV11-2
TGTGCCAGCAGCTTAGGCCGGGACAGGGCTTACATGAACACTGAAGCTTTCTTT
CASSLGRDRAYMNTEAFF
>.|few|TRBJ1-5|TRBV6-1
TGTGCCAGCAGTCCCAGGGAATTGGGCAATCAGCCCCAGCATTTT
CASSPRELGNQPQHF
>TRBD2|.|TRBJ2-3|TRBV11-3
TGTGCCAGCAGCCGCCCACGTGGGACTAGCGCCTCAAGGGGCACAGATACGCAGTATTTT
CASSRPRGTSASRGTDTQYF
>.|.|TRBJ2-5|TRBV5-1
TGCGCCAGCAAATTTGAGCAAGAGACCCAGTACTTC
CASKFEQETQYF
>.|.|TRBJ1-2|TRBV28
TGTGCCAGCAGTTTACAGGGGCGAGGCTACACCTTC
CASSLQGRGYTF